What follows describes a single T cell receptor beta chain. No antigen is known for it. There are 12 residues in the CDR3. The sample comes from a study of CXCR3-negative and CXCR3-positive naive CD8 T cells. General observations from the study: CXCR3 expression dropped partially after cryopreservation, and most assays relied on fresh PBMCs. The naive subsets expressed comparable surface CD5, and the authors inferred TCR strength from TRB CDR3 properties.

Sorts that each held 300,000 or so cells were run in triplicate for every CD8+ T cell subset. Naivety in CD8+ T cells corresponded to a CD45RO-CCR7+CD27+CD95- phenotype. 5' RACE that incorporated UMI labels was used to prepare the TRB cDNA libraries. TCRdb reanalyzed the 5' RACE reads and collapses them to one entry per CDR3 protein, without DNA. Here the sample table reports 75,000 or so distinct CDR3 sequences. The sequence came from a human donor in good health. Some clones in this sample may be carry-over from other donors' samples. The sequenced sample was naive CXCR3- CD8+ T cells from blood. This sample's subset: CD45RO-CCR7+CD27+CD95- naive CD8+ T cells lacking CXCR3 (TNR3-). The chain combines TRBV12-3 or TRBV12-4 with TRBJ2-7. CDR3 protein: CASTNLRGEQYF.